This T cell receptor beta chain appears in the sequencing data of a study of blood T cell repertoires in COVID-19. About the study: The study drew acute and convalescent COVID-19 samples from the United States, Italy and Spain.

The table came from immunoSEQ multiplex PCR; TCRdb's copy has only in-frame clones and leaves some out. The sample shows 100,000 to 150,000 clones, about four fifths of them seen only once. The sample taken for sequencing was peripheral blood. The sequence was obtained from a woman between 45 and 65 years old with acute or convalescent COVID-19.

Written as DNA, the CDR3 is TGTGCCAGCAGTGAGGGTTCAGGAGGGGGCTTCTATGGCTACACCTTC. It encodes CASSEGSGGGFYGYTF. The chain recombines TRBV6-1 with TRBJ1-2, with TRBD1 identical over 7 bases. Germline V gives CDR1 MNHNS, CDR2 SASEGT. The CDR3 spans 16 residues. V lost 3 bases and J lost 4; bases outside the gene matches: 11.